This T cell receptor beta chain stems from a study of blood T cells in healthy people across ages. The germline V gene encodes CDR1 SGHRS and CDR2 YFSETQ. The CDR3 loop spans 12 amino acids. V lost 6 bases and J lost 5, with 10 bases in between. The second PCR ran roughly 6 to 11 cycles with a sample-barcoded 5' primer and J-beta primers. Each CDR3 protein is one row after TCRdb ran MiXCR on the 5' RACE reads. Among 1.5 million or so distinct CDR3 sequences, less than 45% were seen once, and the ten largest hold about 4%. Sequences were obtained from blood. This TCR was sampled from a woman under 30 in good health. The rearrangement joins TRBV5-1 to TRBJ2-3; D gene ambiguous. The CDR3, as DNA: TGCGCCAGCAACGAACTTAAAGATACGCAGTATTTT. Translated, it gives CASNELKDTQYF.